This T cell receptor (beta chain) emerged from a study of preoperative IRX-2 immunotherapy in early breast cancer (dated by TCRdb to between 2018 and 2021). Receptors were amplified or captured by the immunoSEQ multiplex PCR assay. TCRdb stores this immuneACCESS table with in-frame sequences only. Part of the clones is absent; in the studies checked, under half of the shortfall reflects unresolved V genes, and no reason is known for the rest. Counted in this sample were approximately 28,000 clones; roughly 75% of them appeared once. The ten largest make up 5.5% to 8% of the sample. Here V drops 6 bases and J drops 3 bases, and the junction holds 4 bases not matched to any gene. As encoded in the germline V gene (reference sequence), CDR1 is LNHDA while CDR2 is SQIVND. From its cysteine to its phenylalanine, the CDR3 spans 13 amino acids. Only the CDR3 part of the read is kept: 39 bases, read in frame from the first base.

The sample's treatment or condition label, decoded: preoperative locoregional IRX-2 cytokine immunotherapy. The samples were obtained from a phase Ib study that tested preoperative, locoregional IRX-2 cytokine immunotherapy designed to prime immune responses. Patients with early-stage breast cancer who were given IRX-2 before surgery served as donors. Worth noting for this clone: What antigen it recognizes has not been identified. No much larger clone exists at a distance of one base, and base qualities are not known.

The source was lymph node tissue, collected after IRX-2 immunotherapy. The chain joins TRBV19 to TRBJ2-7; a stretch of 8 junction bases matches TRBD1. This TCR was recovered from a human donor with breast cancer. The DNA reads TGTGCCAGTAGCGATACAGGGGGCTACGAGCAGTACTTC. It encodes CASSDTGGYEQYF.